This T cell receptor beta chain was recorded in a study of molecular identifiers for immune sequencing clone quantification. TCRdb fed the PCR reads into MiXCR, producing one record per CDR3 protein. The sample records approximately 550,000 distinct CDR3 sequences, about a fifth being singletons. Overall study findings and caveats: Jurkat TCR RNA spiked in from one cell could reportedly be detected among 800,000 to 1,000,000 naive cells.

This clonotype has just a few counts. Antigen unknown. The receptor's source is a human donor in good health. Some libraries in this study had Jurkat cell RNA spiked in. Specimen: naive CD8+ T cells from blood, with Jurkat cell RNA spiked in. Indicated subset: FACS-sorted CD8+CD4-CCR7+CD45RA+ naive T cells.

Written as DNA, the CDR3 is TGTGCCAGTAGTATGATCCCCCAGGCGAGCAATCAGCCCCAGCATTTT. Protein product: CASSMIPQASNQPQHF. This chain uses TRBV19 with TRBJ1-5; D uncertain. The V end was cut by 3 bases, the J end by 1 base, with 13 bases between. CDR3 size: 16 residues. Germline CDR1 LNHDA, CDR2 SQIVND (reference sequence).